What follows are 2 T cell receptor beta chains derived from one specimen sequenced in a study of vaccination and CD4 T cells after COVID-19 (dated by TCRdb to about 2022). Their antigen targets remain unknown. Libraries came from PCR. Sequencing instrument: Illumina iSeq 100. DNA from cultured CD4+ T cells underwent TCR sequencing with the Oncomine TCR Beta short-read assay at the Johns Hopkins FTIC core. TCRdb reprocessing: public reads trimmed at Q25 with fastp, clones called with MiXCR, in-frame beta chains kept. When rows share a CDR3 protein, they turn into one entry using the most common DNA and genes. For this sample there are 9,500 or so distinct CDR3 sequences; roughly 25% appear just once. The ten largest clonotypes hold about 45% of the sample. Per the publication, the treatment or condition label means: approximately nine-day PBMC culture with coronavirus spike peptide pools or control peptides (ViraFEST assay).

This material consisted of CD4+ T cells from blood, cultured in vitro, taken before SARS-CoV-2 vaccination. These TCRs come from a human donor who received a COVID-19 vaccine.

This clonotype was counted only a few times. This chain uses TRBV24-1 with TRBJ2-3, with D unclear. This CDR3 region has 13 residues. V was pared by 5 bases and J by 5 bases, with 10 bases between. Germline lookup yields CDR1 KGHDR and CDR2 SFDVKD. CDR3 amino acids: CATSAGRLDTQYF. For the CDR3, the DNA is TGTGCCACCAGTGCCGGCAGACTAGATACGCAGTATTTT.

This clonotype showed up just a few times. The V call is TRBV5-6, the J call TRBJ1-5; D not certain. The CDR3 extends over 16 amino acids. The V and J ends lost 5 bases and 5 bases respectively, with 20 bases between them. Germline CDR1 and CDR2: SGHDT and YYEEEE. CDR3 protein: CASSSLTSTVDQPQHF. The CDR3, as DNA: TGTGCCAGCAGTTCACTAACGTCAACGGTGGATCAGCCCCAGCATTTT. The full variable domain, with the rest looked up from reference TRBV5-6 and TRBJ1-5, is DAGVTQSPTHLIKTRGQQVTLRCSPKSGHDTVSWYQQALGQGPQFIFQYYEEEERQRGNFPDRFSGHQFPNYSSELNVNALLLGDSALYLCASSSLTSTVDQPQHFGDGTRLSIL.